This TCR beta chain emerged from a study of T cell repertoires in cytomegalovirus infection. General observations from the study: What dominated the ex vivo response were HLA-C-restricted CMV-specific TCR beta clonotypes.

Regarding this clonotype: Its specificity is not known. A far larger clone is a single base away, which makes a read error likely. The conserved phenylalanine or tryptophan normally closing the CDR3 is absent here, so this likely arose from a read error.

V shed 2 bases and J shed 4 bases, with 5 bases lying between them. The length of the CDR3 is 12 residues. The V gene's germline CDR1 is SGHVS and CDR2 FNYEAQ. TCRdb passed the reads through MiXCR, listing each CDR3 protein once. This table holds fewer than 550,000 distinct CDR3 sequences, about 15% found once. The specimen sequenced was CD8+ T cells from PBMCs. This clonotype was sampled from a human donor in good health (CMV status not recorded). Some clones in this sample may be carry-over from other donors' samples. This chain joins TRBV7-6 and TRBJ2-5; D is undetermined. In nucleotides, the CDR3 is TGTGCCAGCAGCTTACTAGGAGAGACCCAGTACTTA. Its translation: CASSLLGETQYL.